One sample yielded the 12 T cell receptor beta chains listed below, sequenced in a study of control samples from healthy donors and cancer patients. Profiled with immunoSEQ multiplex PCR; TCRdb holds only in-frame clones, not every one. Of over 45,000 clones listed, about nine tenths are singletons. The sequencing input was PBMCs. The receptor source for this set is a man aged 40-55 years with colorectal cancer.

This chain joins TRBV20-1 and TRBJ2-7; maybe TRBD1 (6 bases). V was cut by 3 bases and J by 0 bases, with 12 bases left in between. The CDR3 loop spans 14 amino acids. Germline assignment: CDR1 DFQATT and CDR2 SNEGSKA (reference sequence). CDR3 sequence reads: CSASLRGSSYEQYF. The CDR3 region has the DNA TGCAGTGCTAGTCTCAGGGGAAGCTCCTACGAGCAGTACTTC.

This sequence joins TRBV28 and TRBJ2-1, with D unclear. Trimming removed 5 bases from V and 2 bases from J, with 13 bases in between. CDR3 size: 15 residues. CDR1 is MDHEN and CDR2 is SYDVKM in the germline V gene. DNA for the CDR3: TGTGCCAGCAGTCCTCTTGTGACAACCTACAATGAGCAGTTCTTC. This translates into CASSPLVTTYNEQFF.

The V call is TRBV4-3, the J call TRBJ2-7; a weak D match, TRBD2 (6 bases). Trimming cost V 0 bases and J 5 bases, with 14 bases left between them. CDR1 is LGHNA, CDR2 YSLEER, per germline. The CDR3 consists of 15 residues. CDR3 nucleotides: TGCGCCAGCAGCCAAGATCTGACTAGTCCCGACGAGCAGTACTTC. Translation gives CASSQDLTSPDEQYF.

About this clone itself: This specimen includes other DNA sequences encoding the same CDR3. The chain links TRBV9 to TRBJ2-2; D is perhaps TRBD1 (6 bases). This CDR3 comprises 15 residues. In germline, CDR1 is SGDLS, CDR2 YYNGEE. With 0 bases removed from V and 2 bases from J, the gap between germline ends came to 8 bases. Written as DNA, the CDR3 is TGTGCCAGCAGCGTAGAAGGGGGAAACACCGGGGAGCTGTTTTTT. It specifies CASSVEGGNTGELFF.

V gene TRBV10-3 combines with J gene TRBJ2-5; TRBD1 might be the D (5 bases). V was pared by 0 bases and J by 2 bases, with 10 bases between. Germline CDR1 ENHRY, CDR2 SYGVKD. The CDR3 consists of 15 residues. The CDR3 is CAISESSRQQETQYF. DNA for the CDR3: TGTGCCATCAGTGAGTCGAGTCGACAGCAAGAGACCCAGTACTTC.

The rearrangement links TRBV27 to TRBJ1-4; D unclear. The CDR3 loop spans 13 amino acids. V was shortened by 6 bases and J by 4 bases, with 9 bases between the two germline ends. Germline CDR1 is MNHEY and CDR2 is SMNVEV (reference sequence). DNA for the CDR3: TGTGCCAGCAGAACGTACAATAATGAAAAACTGTTTTTT. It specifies CASRTYNNEKLFF.

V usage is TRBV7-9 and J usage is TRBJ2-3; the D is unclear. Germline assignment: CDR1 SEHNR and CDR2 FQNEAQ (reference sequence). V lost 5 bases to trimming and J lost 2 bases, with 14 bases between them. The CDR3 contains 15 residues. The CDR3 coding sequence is TGTGCCAGCAGCCCTCCCGAGAAATTCACAGATACGCAGTATTTT. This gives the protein CASSPPEKFTDTQYF.

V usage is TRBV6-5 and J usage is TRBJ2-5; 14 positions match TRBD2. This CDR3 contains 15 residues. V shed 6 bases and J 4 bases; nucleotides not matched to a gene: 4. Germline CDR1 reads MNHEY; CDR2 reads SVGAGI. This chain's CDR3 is CASRGGTSGRETQYF. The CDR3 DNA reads TGTGCCAGCAGGGGCGGGACTAGCGGGAGAGAGACCCAGTACTTC.

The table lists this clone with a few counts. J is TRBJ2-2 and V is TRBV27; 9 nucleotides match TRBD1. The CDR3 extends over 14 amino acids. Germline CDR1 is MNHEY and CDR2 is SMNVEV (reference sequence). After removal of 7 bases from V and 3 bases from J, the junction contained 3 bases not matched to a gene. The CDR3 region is CASTHRGHTGELFF. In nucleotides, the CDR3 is TGTGCCAGCACCCACAGGGGGCACACCGGGGAGCTGTTTTTT.

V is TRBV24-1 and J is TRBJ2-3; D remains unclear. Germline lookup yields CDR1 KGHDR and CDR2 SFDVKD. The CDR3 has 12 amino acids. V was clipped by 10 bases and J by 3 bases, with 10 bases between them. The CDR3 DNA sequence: TGTGCCACTTCTGGAGAAACAGATACGCAGTATTTT. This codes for CATSGETDTQYF.

The CDR3 spells CASSEENREISYEQYF. CDR3 coding DNA: TGTGCCAGCAGTGAAGAGAACAGGGAAATTTCCTACGAGCAGTACTTC. V and J are TRBV2 and TRBJ2-7, with a weak D call TRBD1 (6 bases). V lost 1 base to trimming and J lost 1 base, with 14 bases between them. This CDR3 comprises 16 residues. Germline loops: CDR1 SNHLY, CDR2 FYNNEI.

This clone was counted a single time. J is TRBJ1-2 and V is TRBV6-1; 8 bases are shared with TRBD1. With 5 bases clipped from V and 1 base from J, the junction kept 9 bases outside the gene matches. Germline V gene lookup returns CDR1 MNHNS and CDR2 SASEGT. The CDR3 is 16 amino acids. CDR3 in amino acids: CASSQVRGLLNYGYTF. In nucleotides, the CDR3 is TGTGCCAGCAGTCAAGTCAGGGGGCTCCTTAACTATGGCTACACCTTC.